The next 9 T cell receptor beta chains were all read from a single sample in a study of T-cell reconstitution after alpha-beta-depleted transplantation in children. Unique molecular identifiers were incorporated into the prepared TCRbeta library. Each CDR3 protein is one row after TCRdb ran MiXCR on the PCR reads. This sample has about 240,000 distinct CDR3 sequences; around 12% occur once, and the top ten carry over 2%. Sequencing was performed on PBMCs from the stem cell graft donor, taken from the stem cell graft. These receptors were collected from a human donor who donated a stem cell graft to a child with acute lymphoblastic leukemia.

Of note for this clonotype: In this CDR3 the conserved last residue, phenylalanine or tryptophan, is missing, so a read error is likely. V gene TRBV5-1 combines with J gene TRBJ2-3; D is tentatively TRBD1 or TRBD2 (5 bases each). V was trimmed by 7 bases and J by 5 bases, leaving 11 bases between them. Germline CDR1 SGHRS, CDR2 YFSETQ. The CDR3 contains 12 residues. The CDR3 loop reads CASRSGGDTQYL. In nucleotides, the CDR3 is TGCGCCAGCCGCTCTGGGGGAGATACGCAGTATTTG.

This clonotype was counted many times. The chain recombines TRBV19 with TRBJ1-1, with unresolved D. Trimming took 6 bases from V and 4 from J, leaving 6 bases between them. The CDR3 totals 11 residues. The germline V gene has CDR1 LNHDA and CDR2 SQIVND (reference sequence). As DNA, the CDR3 is TGTGCCAGTAGCCACAGCACTGAAGCTTTCTTT. The encoded protein is CASSHSTEAFF.

At least ten counts were recorded for this clonotype. The chain combines TRBV27 with TRBJ2-7; D may be TRBD1 or TRBD2 (6 bases each). Germline V gives CDR1 MNHEY, CDR2 SMNVEV (reference sequence). Trimming removed 0 bases from V and 5 bases from J, with 11 bases in between. The CDR3 loop spans 14 amino acids. The CDR3 nucleotides read TGTGCCAGCAGTTTATCTAGGGGGGCGCACGAGCAGTACTTC. This translates into CASSLSRGAHEQYF.

Comment on this clonotype: Germline is not matched at one junction end, which may reflect a read error. The chain joins TRBV7-9 to TRBJ1-3; D unclear. CDR1 and CDR2 (germline): SEHNR, FQNEAQ (reference sequence). This CDR3 has 12 residues. The DNA for the CDR3 is TGTGCCAGCCGCTCAGTTAGAAACACCATATATTTC. Its protein product is CASRSVRNTIYF.

As regards this clonotype: A read error may explain this, as a much larger clone is one base away. This chain connects TRBV5-1 to TRBJ2-5; 8 bases agree with TRBD1. This CDR3 comprises 16 residues. Germline V gene lookup returns CDR1 SGHRS and CDR2 YFSETQ. CDR3 region: CTSSLATGTGQETQYF. In nucleotides, the CDR3 is TGCACCAGCAGCTTGGCGACCGGGACAGGACAAGAGACCCAGTACTTC. Supplemented by reference TRBV5-1 and TRBJ2-5, the full variable domain reads KAGVTQTPRYLIKTRGQQVTLSCSPISGHRSVSWYQQTPGQGLQFLFEYFSETQRNKGNFPGRFSGRQFSNSRSEMNVSTLELGDSALYLCTSSLATGTGQETQYFGPGTRLLVL.

This clonotype was recorded at least ten times. The chain joins TRBV25-1 to TRBJ2-5, with D uncertain. Trimming shortened V by 2 bases and J by 11 bases, and 6 bases separated the two germline ends. Per germline, CDR1 MGHDK and CDR2 SYGVNS. This CDR3 has 10 residues. This chain's CDR3 is CASSEVSQYF. In nucleotides, the CDR3 is TGTGCCAGCAGTGAAGTATCTCAGTACTTC.

This clonotype was counted many times. CDR3: CASSWTGRTMGGQHF. The CDR3 DNA sequence: TGTGCCAGCAGCTGGACGGGACGGACCATGGGGGGCCAGCATTTT. This chain connects TRBV28 to TRBJ1-5, with D maybe TRBD1 (5 bases). The CDR3 extends over 15 amino acids. Germline loops: CDR1 MDHEN, CDR2 SYDVKM. V lost 6 bases and J 12 bases, leaving 24 bases between the germline ends.

This clonotype was recorded at least ten times. This chain uses TRBV7-8 with TRBJ2-2; D unresolved. Trimming took off 5 bases at V and 4 bases at J, with 17 bases between the two ends. This CDR3 region has 16 residues. Germline lookup yields CDR1 SGHVS and CDR2 FQNEAQ. The CDR3 protein is CASSDSAVVVTGELFF. The CDR3, as DNA: TGTGCCAGCAGCGATTCGGCGGTGGTGGTCACCGGGGAGCTGTTTTTT.

The chain carries TRBV12-3 or TRBV12-4 and TRBJ2-5, with D possibly TRBD2 on 5 matching bases. The CDR3 length is 12 residues. Trimming took 4 bases from V and 6 from J, leaving 9 bases between them. The chain's CDR3 is CASSSLAQTQYF. Here the CDR3 DNA reads TGTGCCAGCAGTTCTCTAGCACAGACCCAGTACTTC.